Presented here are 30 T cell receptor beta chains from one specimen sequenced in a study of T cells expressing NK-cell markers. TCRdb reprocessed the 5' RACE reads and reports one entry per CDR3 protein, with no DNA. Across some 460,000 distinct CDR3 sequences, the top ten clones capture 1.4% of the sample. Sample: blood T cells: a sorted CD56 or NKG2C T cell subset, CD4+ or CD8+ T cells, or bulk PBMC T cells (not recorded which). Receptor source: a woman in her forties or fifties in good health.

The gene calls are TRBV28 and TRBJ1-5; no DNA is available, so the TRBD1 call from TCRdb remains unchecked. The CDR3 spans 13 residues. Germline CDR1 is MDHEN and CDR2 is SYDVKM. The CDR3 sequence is CASTQDPYQPQHF.

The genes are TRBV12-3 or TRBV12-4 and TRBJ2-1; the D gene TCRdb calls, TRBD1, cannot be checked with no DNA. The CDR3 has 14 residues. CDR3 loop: CASSLSVPGDEQFF.

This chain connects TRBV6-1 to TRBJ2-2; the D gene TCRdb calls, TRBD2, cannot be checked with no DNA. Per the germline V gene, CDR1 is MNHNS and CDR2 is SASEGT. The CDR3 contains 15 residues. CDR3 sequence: CAIVPGAKNTGELFF.

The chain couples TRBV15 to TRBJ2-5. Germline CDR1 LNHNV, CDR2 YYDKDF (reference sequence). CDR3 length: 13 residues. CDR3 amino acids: CATSREREETQYF. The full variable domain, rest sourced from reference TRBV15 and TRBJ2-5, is DAMVIQNPRYQVTQFGKPVTLSCSQTLNHNVMYWYQQKSSQAPKLLFHYYDKDFNNEADTPDNFQSRRPNTSFCFLDIRSPGLGDTAMYLCATSREREETQYFGPGTRLLVL.

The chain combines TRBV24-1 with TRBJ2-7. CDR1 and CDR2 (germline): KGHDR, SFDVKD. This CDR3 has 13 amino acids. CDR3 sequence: CATSSKSSYEQYF.

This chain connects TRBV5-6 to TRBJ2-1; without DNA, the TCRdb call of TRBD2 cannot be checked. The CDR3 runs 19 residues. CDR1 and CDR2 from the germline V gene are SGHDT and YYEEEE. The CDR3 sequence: CASSFLAGGELGSRNEQFF. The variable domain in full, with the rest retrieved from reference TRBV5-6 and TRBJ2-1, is DAGVTQSPTHLIKTRGQQVTLRCSPKSGHDTVSWYQQALGQGPQFIFQYYEEEERQRGNFPDRFSGHQFPNYSSELNVNALLLGDSALYLCASSFLAGGELGSRNEQFFGPGTRLTVL.

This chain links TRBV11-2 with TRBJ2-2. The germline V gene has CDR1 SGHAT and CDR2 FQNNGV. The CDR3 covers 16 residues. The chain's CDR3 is CASIPGFSDNTGELFF.

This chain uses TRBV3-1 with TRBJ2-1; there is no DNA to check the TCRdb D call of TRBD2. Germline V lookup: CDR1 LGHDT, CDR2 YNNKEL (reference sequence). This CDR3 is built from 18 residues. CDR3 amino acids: CASSRGLAGVGSYNEQFF.

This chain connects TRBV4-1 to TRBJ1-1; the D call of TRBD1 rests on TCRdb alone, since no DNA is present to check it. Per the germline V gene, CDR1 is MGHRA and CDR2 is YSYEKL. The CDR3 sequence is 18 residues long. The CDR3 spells CASSQGGATGGRNTEAFF.

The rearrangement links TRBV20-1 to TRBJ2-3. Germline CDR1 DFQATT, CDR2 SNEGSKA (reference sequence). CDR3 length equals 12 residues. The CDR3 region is CSARNGLRTQYF.

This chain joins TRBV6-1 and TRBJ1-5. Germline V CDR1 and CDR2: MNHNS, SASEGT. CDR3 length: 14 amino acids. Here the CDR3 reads CASSEALRNQPQHF.

The CDR3 reads CASSSTGYQETQYF. The rearrangement uses TRBV7-3 and TRBJ2-5. The germline gives CDR1 SGHTA, CDR2 FQGTGA. This CDR3 comprises 14 residues.

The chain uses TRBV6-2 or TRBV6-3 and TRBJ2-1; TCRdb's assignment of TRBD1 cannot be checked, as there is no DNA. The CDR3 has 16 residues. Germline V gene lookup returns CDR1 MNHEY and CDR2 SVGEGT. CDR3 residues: CASNGNPGETYNEQFF.

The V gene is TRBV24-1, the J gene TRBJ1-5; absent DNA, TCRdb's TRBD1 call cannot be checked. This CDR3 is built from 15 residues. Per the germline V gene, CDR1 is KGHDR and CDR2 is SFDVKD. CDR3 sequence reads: CATSDSGDRRNPQHF.

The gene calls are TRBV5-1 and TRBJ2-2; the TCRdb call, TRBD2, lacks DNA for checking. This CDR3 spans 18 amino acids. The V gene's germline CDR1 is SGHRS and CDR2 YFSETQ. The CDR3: CASSSGTSGRGESGELFF.

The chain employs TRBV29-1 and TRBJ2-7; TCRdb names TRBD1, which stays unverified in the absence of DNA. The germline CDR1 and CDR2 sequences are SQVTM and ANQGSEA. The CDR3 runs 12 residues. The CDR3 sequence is CSVGSGTREQYF.

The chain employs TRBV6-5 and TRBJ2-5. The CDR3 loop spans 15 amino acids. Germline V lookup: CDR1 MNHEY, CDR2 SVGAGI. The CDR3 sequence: CASRLNSRFQETQYF.

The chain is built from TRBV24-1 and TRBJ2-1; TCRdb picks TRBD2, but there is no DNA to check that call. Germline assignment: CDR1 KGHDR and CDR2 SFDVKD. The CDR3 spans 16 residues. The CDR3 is CATSEVASGIYNEQFF.

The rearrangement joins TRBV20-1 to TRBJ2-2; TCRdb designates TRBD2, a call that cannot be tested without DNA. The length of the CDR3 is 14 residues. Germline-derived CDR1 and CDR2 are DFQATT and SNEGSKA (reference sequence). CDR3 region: CSAGIGTSAGELFF.

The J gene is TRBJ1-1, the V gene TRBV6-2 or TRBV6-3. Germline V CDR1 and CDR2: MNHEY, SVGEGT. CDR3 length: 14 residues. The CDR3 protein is CASTKWAGDTEAFF.

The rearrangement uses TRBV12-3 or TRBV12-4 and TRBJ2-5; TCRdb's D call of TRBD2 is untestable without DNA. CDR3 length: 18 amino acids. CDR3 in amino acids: CASSLPRTSGYSEETQYF.

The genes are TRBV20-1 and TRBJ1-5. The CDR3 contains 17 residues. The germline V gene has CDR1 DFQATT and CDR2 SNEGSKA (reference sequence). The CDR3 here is CSARDRQERYSNQPQHF.

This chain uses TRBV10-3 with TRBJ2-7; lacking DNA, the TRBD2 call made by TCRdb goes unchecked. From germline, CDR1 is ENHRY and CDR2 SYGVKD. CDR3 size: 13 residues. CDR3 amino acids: CAITATSGHQTYF.

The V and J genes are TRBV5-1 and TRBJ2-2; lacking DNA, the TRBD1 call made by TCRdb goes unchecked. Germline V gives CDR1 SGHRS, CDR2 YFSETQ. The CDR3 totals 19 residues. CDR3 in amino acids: CASSLDGTGGAVVAGELFF.

CDR3: CASMGGTSGISYEQYF. The chain couples TRBV6-1 to TRBJ2-7; the D gene TCRdb calls, TRBD2, cannot be checked with no DNA. CDR3 length: 16 residues. Germline CDR1 reads MNHNS; CDR2 reads SASEGT.

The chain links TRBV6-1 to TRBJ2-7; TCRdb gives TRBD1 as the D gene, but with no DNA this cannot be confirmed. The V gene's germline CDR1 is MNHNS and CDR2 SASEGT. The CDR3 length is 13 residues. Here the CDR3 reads CASRTGTPNEQYF.

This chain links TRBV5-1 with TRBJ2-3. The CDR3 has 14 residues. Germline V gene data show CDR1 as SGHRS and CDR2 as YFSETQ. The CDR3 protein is CASSFTISTDTQYF. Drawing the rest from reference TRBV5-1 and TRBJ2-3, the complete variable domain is KAGVTQTPRYLIKTRGQQVTLSCSPISGHRSVSWYQQTPGQGLQFLFEYFSETQRNKGNFPGRFSGRQFSNSRSEMNVSTLELGDSALYLCASSFTISTDTQYFGPGTRLTVL.

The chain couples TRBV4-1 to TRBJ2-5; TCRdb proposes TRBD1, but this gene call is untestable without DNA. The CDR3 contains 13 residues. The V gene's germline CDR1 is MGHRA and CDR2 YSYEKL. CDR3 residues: CASSLDRGVTQYF.

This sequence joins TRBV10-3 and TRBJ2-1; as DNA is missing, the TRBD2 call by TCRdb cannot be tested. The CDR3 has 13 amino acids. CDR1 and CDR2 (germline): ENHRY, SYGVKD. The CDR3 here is CAIRPGPPDEQFF.

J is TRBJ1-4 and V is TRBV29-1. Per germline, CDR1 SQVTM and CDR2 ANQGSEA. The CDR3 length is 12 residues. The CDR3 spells CSAIGSDEKLFF.